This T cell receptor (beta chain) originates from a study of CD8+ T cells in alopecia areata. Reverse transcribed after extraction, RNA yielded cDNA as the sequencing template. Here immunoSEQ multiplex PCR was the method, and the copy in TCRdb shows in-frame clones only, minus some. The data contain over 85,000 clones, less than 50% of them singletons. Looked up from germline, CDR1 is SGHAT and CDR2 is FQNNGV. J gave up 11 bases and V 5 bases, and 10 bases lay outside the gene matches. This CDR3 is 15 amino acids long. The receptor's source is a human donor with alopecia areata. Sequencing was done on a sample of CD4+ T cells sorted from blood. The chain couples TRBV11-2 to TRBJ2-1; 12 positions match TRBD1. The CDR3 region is CASSMPGQGAYKQFF. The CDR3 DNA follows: TGTGCCAGCAGCATGCCGGGACAGGGGGCGTACAAGCAGTTCTTC.